This T cell receptor (beta chain) was profiled in a study of cytomegalovirus exposure and HLA in healthy donors. Profiled with immunoSEQ multiplex PCR; TCRdb holds only in-frame clones, not every one. The sample includes 55,000 to 75,000 clones, 85% to 95% of them seen just once. The CDR3 is 15 residues long. Germline-derived CDR1 and CDR2 are SGHNT and YENEEA. J was trimmed by 7 bases and V by 4 bases; bases with no gene match: 7. This clonotype was sampled from a woman aged 18-29 years in good health and CMV-seropositive. J is TRBJ2-7 and V is TRBV11-3; 13 bases are shared with TRBD2. The sample taken for sequencing was PBMCs. CDR3 amino acids: CASSSGLAGVREQYF. Here the CDR3 DNA reads TGTGCCAGCAGCTCCGGACTAGCGGGAGTGCGGGAGCAGTACTTC.